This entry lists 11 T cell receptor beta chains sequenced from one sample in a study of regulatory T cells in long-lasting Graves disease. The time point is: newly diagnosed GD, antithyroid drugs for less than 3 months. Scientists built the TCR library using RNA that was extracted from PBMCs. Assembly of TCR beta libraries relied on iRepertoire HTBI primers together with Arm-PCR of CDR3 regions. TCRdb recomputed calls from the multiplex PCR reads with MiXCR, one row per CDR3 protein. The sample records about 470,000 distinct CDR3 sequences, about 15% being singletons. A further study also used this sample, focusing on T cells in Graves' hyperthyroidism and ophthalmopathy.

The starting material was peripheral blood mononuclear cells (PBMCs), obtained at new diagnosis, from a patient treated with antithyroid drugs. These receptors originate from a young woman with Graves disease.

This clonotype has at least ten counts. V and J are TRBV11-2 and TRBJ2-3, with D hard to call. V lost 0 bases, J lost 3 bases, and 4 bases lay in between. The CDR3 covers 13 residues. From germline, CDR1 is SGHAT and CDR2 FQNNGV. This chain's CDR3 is CASSLDHTDTQYF. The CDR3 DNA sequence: TGTGCCAGCAGCTTAGATCATACAGATACGCAGTATTTT.

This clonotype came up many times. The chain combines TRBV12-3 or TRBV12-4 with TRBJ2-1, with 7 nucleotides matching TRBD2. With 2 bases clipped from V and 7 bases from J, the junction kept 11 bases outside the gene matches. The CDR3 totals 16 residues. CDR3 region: CASSLWAGTGGNEQFF. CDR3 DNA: TGTGCCAGCAGTTTATGGGCTGGGACGGGGGGAAATGAGCAGTTCTTC.

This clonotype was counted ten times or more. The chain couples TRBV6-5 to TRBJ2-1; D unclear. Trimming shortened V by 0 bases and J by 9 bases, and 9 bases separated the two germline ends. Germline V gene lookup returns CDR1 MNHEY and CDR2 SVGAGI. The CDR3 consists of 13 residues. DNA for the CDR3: TGTGCCAGCAGTTACTCGAACCCCGGTGAGCAGTTCTTC. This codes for CASSYSNPGEQFF.

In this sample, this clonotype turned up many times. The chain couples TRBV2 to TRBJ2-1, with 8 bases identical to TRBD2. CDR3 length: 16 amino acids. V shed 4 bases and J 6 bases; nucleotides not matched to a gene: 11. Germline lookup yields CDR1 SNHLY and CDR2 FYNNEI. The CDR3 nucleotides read TGTGCCAGCAGTGTCCAGGGGACTAGTTGGTTCAATGAGCAGTTCTTC. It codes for CASSVQGTSWFNEQFF.

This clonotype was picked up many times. Here the CDR3 DNA reads TGCAGTGCTACCAGACGGGACTTTAACCTCGAGCAGTACTTC. This gives the protein CSATRRDFNLEQYF. The chain couples TRBV20-1 to TRBJ2-7, with D perhaps TRBD2 (6 bases). Trimming removed 4 bases at V and 6 bases at J, with 19 bases between. The CDR3 runs 14 residues. Looked up from germline, CDR1 is DFQATT and CDR2 is SNEGSKA (reference sequence).

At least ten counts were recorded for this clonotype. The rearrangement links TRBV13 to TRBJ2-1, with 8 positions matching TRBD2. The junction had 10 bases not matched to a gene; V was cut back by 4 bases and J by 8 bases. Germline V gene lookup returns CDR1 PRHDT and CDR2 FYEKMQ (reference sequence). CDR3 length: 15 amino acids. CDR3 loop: CASSWRSGSHDEQFF. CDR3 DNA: TGTGCCAGCAGCTGGCGAAGCGGGAGTCACGATGAGCAGTTCTTC. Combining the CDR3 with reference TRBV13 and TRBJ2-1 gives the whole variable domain AAGVIQSPRHLIKEKRETATLKCYPIPRHDTVYWYQQGPGQDPQFLISFYEKMQSDKGSIPDRFSAQQFSDYHSELNMSSLELGDSALYFCASSWRSGSHDEQFFGPGTRLTVL.

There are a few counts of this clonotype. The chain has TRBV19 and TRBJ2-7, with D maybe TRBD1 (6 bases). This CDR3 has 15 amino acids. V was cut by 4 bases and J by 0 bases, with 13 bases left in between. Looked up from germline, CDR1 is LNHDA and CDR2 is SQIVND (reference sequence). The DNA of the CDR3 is TGTGCCAGTAGTAACCCGAGACAGGCCTCCTACGAGCAGTACTTC. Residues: CASSNPRQASYEQYF.

Written as DNA, the CDR3 is TGTGCCAGCAGTTACTCGGGTGGTAACAATCAGCCCCAGCATTTT. Encoded protein: CASSYSGGNNQPQHF. The chain combines TRBV6-5 with TRBJ1-5; D unresolved. V lost 0 bases to trimming and J lost 3 bases, with 9 bases between them. The CDR3 covers 15 residues. The germline V gene encodes CDR1 MNHEY and CDR2 SVGAGI.

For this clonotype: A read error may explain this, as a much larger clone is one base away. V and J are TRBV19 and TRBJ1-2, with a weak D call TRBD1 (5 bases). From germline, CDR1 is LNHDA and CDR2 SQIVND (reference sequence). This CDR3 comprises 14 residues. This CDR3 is CASIAIAGGYGYAF. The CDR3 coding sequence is TGTGCCAGTATCGCTATTGCGGGGGGATATGGCTACGCCTTC.

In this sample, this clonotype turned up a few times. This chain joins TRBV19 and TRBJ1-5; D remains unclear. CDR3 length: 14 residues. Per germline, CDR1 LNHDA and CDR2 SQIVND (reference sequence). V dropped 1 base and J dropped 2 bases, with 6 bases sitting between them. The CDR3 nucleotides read TGTGCCAGTAGTATAGTAAGTGGCAATCAGCCCCAGCATTTT. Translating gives CASSIVSGNQPQHF.

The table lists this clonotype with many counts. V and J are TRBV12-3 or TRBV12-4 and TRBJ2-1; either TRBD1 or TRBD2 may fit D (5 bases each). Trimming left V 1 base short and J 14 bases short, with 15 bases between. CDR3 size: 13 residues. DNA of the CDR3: TGTGCCAGCAGTTTAGGGGGGTCGGGATGGGAGTTCTTC. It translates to CASSLGGSGWEFF.